These 4 T cell receptor beta chains came from one sample sequenced in a study of T cells in Graves' hyperthyroidism and ophthalmopathy. Amplified TCR beta CDR3 regions derived from RNA transcripts. The HTBI primer set was used in a first-round RT-PCR of the TCR CDR3. From the multiplex PCR reads, TCRdb called clonotypes with MiXCR, one entry per CDR3 protein. The sample includes around 700,000 distinct CDR3 sequences, 35% seen only once; the top ten take less than 40%. Input material: blood. These receptors were taken from a woman aged 40 to 50 with Graves' hyperthyroidism.

This chain joins TRBV6-5 and TRBJ2-7; TRBD1 aligns across 9 bases. The CDR3 is 15 residues long. After removal of 2 bases from V and 4 bases from J, the junction contained 6 bases not matched to a gene. The germline V gene has CDR1 MNHEY and CDR2 SVGAGI. In nucleotides, the CDR3 is TGTGCCAGCAGTTACGACAGGGGGGGGGCTTACGAGCAGTACTTC. The encoded protein is CASSYDRGGAYEQYF.

In this sample, this clonotype turned up many times. This chain connects TRBV7-8 to TRBJ2-6; TRBD1 agrees at 10 bases. The CDR3 is made up of 20 amino acids. V gave up 4 bases and J gave up 0 bases; unmatched junction bases: 12. CDR1 SGHVS and CDR2 FQNEAQ come from the germline V gene. CDR3 loop: CASSSAAGTGASSGANVLTF. The CDR3 region has the DNA TGTGCCAGCAGCTCGGCGGCCGGGACAGGGGCCAGCTCTGGGGCCAACGTCCTGACTTTC.

The rearrangement joins TRBV12-3 or TRBV12-4 to TRBJ1-5, with D maybe TRBD1 (5 bases). Trimming took off 8 bases at V and 8 bases at J, with 19 bases between the two ends. The CDR3 totals 14 residues. This chain's CDR3 is CASSPTGGLEPQHF. DNA for the CDR3: TGTGCCAGCTCACCTACCGGGGGGTTGGAGCCCCAGCATTTT.

In this sample, this clonotype turned up a few times. This chain connects TRBV6-5 to TRBJ2-2; 11 bases are a match to TRBD1. The V gene end was trimmed by 8 bases and the J gene end by 4 bases; junction bases not matched to a gene: 6. From germline, CDR1 is MNHEY and CDR2 SVGAGI. This CDR3 has 15 residues. The CDR3 region is CASLGQGAPTGELFF. The DNA of the CDR3 is TGTGCCAGCCTCGGACAGGGGGCGCCCACCGGGGAGCTGTTTTTT.